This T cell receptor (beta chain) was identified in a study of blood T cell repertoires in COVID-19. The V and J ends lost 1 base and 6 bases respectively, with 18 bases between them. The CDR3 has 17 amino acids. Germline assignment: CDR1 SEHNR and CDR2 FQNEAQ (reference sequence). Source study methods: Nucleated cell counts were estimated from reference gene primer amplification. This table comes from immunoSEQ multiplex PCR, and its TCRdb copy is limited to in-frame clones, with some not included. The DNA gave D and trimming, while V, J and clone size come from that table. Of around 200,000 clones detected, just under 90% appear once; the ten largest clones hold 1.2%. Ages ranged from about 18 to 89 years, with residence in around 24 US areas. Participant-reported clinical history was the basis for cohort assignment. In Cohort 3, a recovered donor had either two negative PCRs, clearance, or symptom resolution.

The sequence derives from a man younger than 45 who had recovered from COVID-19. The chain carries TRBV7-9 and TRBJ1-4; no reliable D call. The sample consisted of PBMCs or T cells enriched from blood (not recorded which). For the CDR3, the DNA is TGTGCCAGCAGCTTAGTGCGTCCGATCCCTTTAGATGAAAAACTGTTTTTT. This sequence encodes CASSLVRPIPLDEKLFF.